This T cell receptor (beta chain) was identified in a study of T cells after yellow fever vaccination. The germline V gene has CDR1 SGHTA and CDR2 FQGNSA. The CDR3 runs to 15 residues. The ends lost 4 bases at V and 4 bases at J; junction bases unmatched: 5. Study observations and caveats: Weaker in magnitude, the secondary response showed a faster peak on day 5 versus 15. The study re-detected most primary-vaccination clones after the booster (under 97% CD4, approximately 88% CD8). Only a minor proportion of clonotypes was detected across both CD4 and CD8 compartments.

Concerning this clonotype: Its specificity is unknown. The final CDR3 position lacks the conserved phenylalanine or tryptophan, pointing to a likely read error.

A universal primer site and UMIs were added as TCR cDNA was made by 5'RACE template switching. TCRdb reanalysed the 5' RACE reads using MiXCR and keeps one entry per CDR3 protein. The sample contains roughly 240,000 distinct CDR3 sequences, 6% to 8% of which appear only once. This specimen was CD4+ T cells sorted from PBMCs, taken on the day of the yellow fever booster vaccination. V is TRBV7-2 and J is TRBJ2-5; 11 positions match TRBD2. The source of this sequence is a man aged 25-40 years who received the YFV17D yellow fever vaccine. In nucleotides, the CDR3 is TGTGCCAGCAGCTATGGACTAGCGGGTGGAGAGACCCAGTACTTA. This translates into CASSYGLAGGETQYL.